This T cell receptor (beta chain) was sequenced during a study of blood T cell repertoires in COVID-19. About the study: Sites in the United States, Italy and Spain provided acute and convalescent COVID-19 samples.

TCRdb's table, derived via immunoSEQ multiplex PCR, lists solely in-frame clones and lacks some. The sample shows fewer than 250,000 clones, more than 75% of them seen only once. CDR3 size: 17 residues. V lost 0 bases, J lost 7 bases, and 10 bases stayed unmatched. The germline gives CDR1 SGDLS, CDR2 YYNGEE. Sequencing was done on a sample of peripheral blood. The sequence came from a woman aged 55-75 years who had recovered from COVID-19. The chain employs TRBV9 and TRBJ2-2, with 9 bases that match TRBD2. The CDR3 nucleotides read TGTGCCAGCAGCGTAGCTCAAGGCGGGGGGGCCGACGGGGAGCTGTTTTTT. Its protein product is CASSVAQGGGADGELFF.